The rows below give T cell receptor beta chains drawn from one sample of a study of siplizumab effects on memory and regulatory T cells. Using immunoSEQ multiplex PCR, the repertoire was profiled, and TCRdb retains in-frame clones only, with some absent. The profile shows over 90,000 clones, around 90% of them singletons. Sequencing was done on a sample of CD4+ T cells sorted from blood. These receptors originate from a human donor in good health. The CDR3 runs from the conserved cysteine through the conserved F or W. Each record gives: D gene, J gene, V gene, clone size, CDR3 protein, CDR3 DNA. A D gene is named only where the DNA matches it firmly. Clone size is given for some rows only: seen once, a few or many times, or a class if the clone is expanded.

D gene: -; J gene: TRBJ1-1; V gene: TRBV18; clone size: -; CDR3 protein: CASSPLDRTEAFF; CDR3 DNA: TGTGCCAGCTCACCACTCGACAGGACTGAAGCTTTCTTT
D gene: TRBD2; J gene: TRBJ2-1; V gene: TRBV18; clone size: -; CDR3 protein: CASSLGTSGAYNEQFF; CDR3 DNA: TGTGCCAGCTCACTTGGGACTAGCGGCGCCTACAATGAGCAGTTCTTC
D gene: -; J gene: TRBJ2-5; V gene: TRBV5-6; clone size: once; CDR3 protein: CASSTGLRETQYF; CDR3 DNA: TGTGCCAGCAGCACCGGACTACGGGAGACCCAGTACTTC
D gene: TRBD2; J gene: TRBJ2-3; V gene: TRBV2; clone size: once; CDR3 protein: CASGTSGRGGGTDTQYF; CDR3 DNA: TGTGCCAGCGGGACTAGCGGGAGAGGGGGAGGCACAGATACGCAGTATTTT
D gene: -; J gene: TRBJ2-5; V gene: TRBV11-1; clone size: -; CDR3 protein: CASSLDQGSQETQYF; CDR3 DNA: TGTGCCAGCAGCTTAGACCAGGGAAGTCAAGAGACCCAGTACTTC
D gene: TRBD2; J gene: TRBJ2-3; V gene: TRBV6-4; clone size: -; CDR3 protein: CASSVDLAGSMYF; CDR3 DNA: TGTGCCAGCAGTGTCGACCTAGCGGGATCGATGTATTTT
D gene: TRBD1; J gene: TRBJ2-3; V gene: TRBV6-1; clone size: -; CDR3 protein: CASRTGMDTDTQYF; CDR3 DNA: TGTGCCAGCAGGACAGGGATGGACACAGATACGCAGTATTTT
D gene: -; J gene: TRBJ2-1; V gene: TRBV7-9; clone size: -; CDR3 protein: CASRQTVYNEQFF; CDR3 DNA: TGTGCCAGCAGACAGACAGTCTACAATGAGCAGTTCTTC
D gene: -; J gene: TRBJ1-5; V gene: TRBV5-6; clone size: -; CDR3 protein: CASFRLGRSNQPQHF; CDR3 DNA: TGTGCCAGCTTTAGATTGGGCAGAAGCAATCAGCCCCAGCATTTT
D gene: -; J gene: TRBJ1-1; V gene: TRBV28; clone size: -; CDR3 protein: CASCSTPGSTEAFF; CDR3 DNA: TGTGCCAGCTGCTCCACCCCTGGGAGCACTGAAGCTTTCTTT
D gene: -; J gene: TRBJ2-7; V gene: TRBV5-8; clone size: -; CDR3 protein: CASSWARTGPKSYEQYF; CDR3 DNA: TGTGCCAGCAGCTGGGCCCGTACCGGGCCTAAATCCTACGAGCAGTACTTC
D gene: TRBD1; J gene: TRBJ2-7; V gene: TRBV2; clone size: -; CDR3 protein: CASREDRAHEQYF; CDR3 DNA: TGTGCCAGCAGGGAGGACAGGGCCCACGAGCAGTACTTC
D gene: -; J gene: TRBJ1-1; V gene: TRBV11-3; clone size: -; CDR3 protein: CASSCRQPKNTEAFF; CDR3 DNA: TGTGCCAGCAGTTGCCGACAGCCCAAGAACACTGAAGCTTTCTTT
D gene: -; J gene: TRBJ2-7; V gene: TRBV5-1; clone size: -; CDR3 protein: CASRGWRTSGDEQYF; CDR3 DNA: TGCGCCAGCAGGGGATGGCGGACCTCTGGCGACGAGCAGTACTTC
D gene: -; J gene: TRBJ1-5; V gene: TRBV18; clone size: -; CDR3 protein: CASSPLSVSGIKGQPQHF; CDR3 DNA: TGTGCCAGCTCACCACTGAGCGTATCCGGGATTAAGGGTCAGCCCCAGCATTTT
D gene: TRBD1; J gene: TRBJ1-5; V gene: TRBV19; clone size: -; CDR3 protein: CASRSGGKQPQHF; CDR3 DNA: TGTGCCAGTAGGTCAGGGGGCAAACAGCCCCAGCATTTT
D gene: -; J gene: TRBJ2-6; V gene: TRBV27; clone size: -; CDR3 protein: CASSLGRSGANVLTF; CDR3 DNA: TGTGCCAGCAGTTTAGGGCGCTCTGGGGCCAACGTCCTGACTTTC
D gene: -; J gene: TRBJ2-7; V gene: TRBV5-6; clone size: -; CDR3 protein: CASSPGRPRSYEQYF; CDR3 DNA: TGTGCCAGCAGCCCGGGACGTCCTCGGTCCTACGAGCAGTACTTC
D gene: -; J gene: TRBJ2-3; V gene: TRBV27; clone size: -; CDR3 protein: CASSSRNTDTQYF; CDR3 DNA: TGTGCCAGCAGCTCAAGAAACACAGATACGCAGTATTTT
D gene: TRBD1; J gene: TRBJ2-6; V gene: TRBV7-3; clone size: -; CDR3 protein: CASSSPGQGTGANVLTF; CDR3 DNA: TGTGCCAGCAGCTCTCCGGGACAGGGAACTGGGGCCAACGTCCTGACTTTC
D gene: -; J gene: TRBJ1-1; V gene: TRBV30; clone size: -; CDR3 protein: CAWSLGASRANTEAFF; CDR3 DNA: TGTGCCTGGAGTCTTGGGGCCTCAAGGGCGAACACTGAAGCTTTCTTT
D gene: TRBD2; J gene: TRBJ2-3; V gene: TRBV7-3; clone size: -; CDR3 protein: CASSPELPRLAGHTDTQYF; CDR3 DNA: TGTGCCAGCAGCCCGGAACTCCCTAGACTAGCGGGACACACAGATACGCAGTATTTT
D gene: TRBD2; J gene: TRBJ2-3; V gene: TRBV19; clone size: -; CDR3 protein: CASSRGGSYDTQYF; CDR3 DNA: TGTGCCAGTAGTCGCGGCGGGAGTTACGATACGCAGTATTTT
D gene: -; J gene: TRBJ1-4; V gene: TRBV7-9; clone size: -; CDR3 protein: CASSTGLRATNEKLFF; CDR3 DNA: TGTGCCAGCAGCACGGGCCTTCGAGCAACTAATGAAAAACTGTTTTTT
D gene: TRBD2; J gene: TRBJ2-1; V gene: TRBV6-1; clone size: -; CDR3 protein: CASSRGLGEAQFF; CDR3 DNA: TGTGCCAGCAGTCGGGGACTAGGGGAGGCGCAGTTCTTC
D gene: -; J gene: TRBJ2-3; V gene: TRBV5-1; clone size: -; CDR3 protein: CASSETVTDTQYF; CDR3 DNA: TGCGCCAGCAGCGAGACAGTCACAGATACGCAGTATTTT